The clone carrying this T cell receptor beta chain was seen many times. No antigen is known for it. The data were taken from a study of T cells in Graves' hyperthyroidism and ophthalmopathy. The wider study: Sampling of peripheral blood happened at initial diagnosis, prior to any treatment. Study-wide points: Most thyroid-expanded clonotypes above 0.001 were also found in blood.

This sample holds PBMCs from about 10 ml fresh peripheral blood. The CDR3 runs to 15 residues. The germline V gene has CDR1 MDHEN and CDR2 SYDVKM. V gave up 4 bases and J gave up 5 bases; unmatched junction bases: 6. Amplification of TCR beta CDR3 regions used RNA as the template. HTBI primers were used for first-round RT-PCR of the TCR CDR3. TCRdb reprocessed the multiplex PCR reads via MiXCR and lists one record per CDR3 protein. This sample carries 500,000 to 550,000 distinct CDR3 sequences, about 20% of them seen once, and the ten largest clones take 47%. The receptor was derived from a man aged 40-55 years with Graves' ophthalmopathy. Sequencing was carried out using blood. The chain links TRBV28 to TRBJ2-3, with TRBD1 identical over 10 bases. The CDR3 loop is CASSSTGQGGDTQYF. CDR3 bases: TGTGCCAGCAGTTCCACCGGACAGGGGGGAGATACGCAGTATTTT.